The rows below give T cell receptor beta chains drawn from one sample of a study of graft-versus-host responses after intestinal transplantation. Measured with immunoSEQ multiplex PCR; TCRdb has only the in-frame clones, and not every one. The profile shows over 80,000 clones, 90% to 95% of them singletons. These TCRs are of unknown antigen specificity. The input for sequencing was unstimulated CD4+ T cells sorted from spleen or lymph node cells, taken before transplant. All receptors come from a human donor who was the organ donor for an intestinal transplant. Both conserved end residues are part of each CDR3. The order of the fields is CDR3 protein, CDR3 DNA, clone size, J gene, D gene, V gene. D genes are given only for firm matches. Expanded clones are given a class, and other clones once, few, many or no size at all.

CDR3 protein: CASSPRGFATNEKLFF; CDR3 DNA: TGTGCCAGCAGCCCAAGGGGGTTTGCAACTAATGAAAAACTGTTTTTT; clone size: once; J gene: TRBJ1-4; D gene: -; V gene: TRBV7-2
CDR3 protein: CASSLYTGTVEAFF; CDR3 DNA: TGTGCCAGCAGCCTCTACACAGGGACGGTTGAAGCTTTCTTT; clone size: -; J gene: TRBJ1-1; D gene: -; V gene: TRBV14
CDR3 protein: CASSLSGQGSEQYF; CDR3 DNA: TGTGCCAGCAGTTTATCCGGACAGGGCAGCGAGCAGTACTTC; clone size: -; J gene: TRBJ2-7; D gene: TRBD1; V gene: TRBV6-5
CDR3 protein: CASSLVSGGNGYTF; CDR3 DNA: TGTGCCAGCAGCTTGGTATCGGGGGGTAATGGCTACACCTTC; clone size: -; J gene: TRBJ1-2; D gene: -; V gene: TRBV11-2
CDR3 protein: CASSPPAGPLKVVANEKLFF; CDR3 DNA: TGTGCCAGCTCACCACCGGCAGGGCCCTTGAAGGTCGTAGCTAATGAAAAACTGTTTTTT; clone size: once; J gene: TRBJ1-4; D gene: -; V gene: TRBV18
CDR3 protein: CASSQDRGSPLHF; CDR3 DNA: TGCGCCAGCAGCCAAGACAGGGGTTCACCCCTCCACTTT; clone size: -; J gene: TRBJ1-6; D gene: -; V gene: TRBV4-3
CDR3 protein: CASSSQLEDTGELFF; CDR3 DNA: TGTGCCAGCAGTTCGCAGCTGGAGGACACCGGGGAGCTGTTTTTT; clone size: once; J gene: TRBJ2-2; D gene: -; V gene: TRBV27
CDR3 protein: CASSLGTGGRDGYTF; CDR3 DNA: TGTGCCAGCTCACTTGGGACAGGGGGCCGCGATGGCTACACCTTC; clone size: few; J gene: TRBJ1-2; D gene: TRBD1; V gene: TRBV18
CDR3 protein: CASRNRGSYEQYF; CDR3 DNA: TGTGCCAGCCGAAACAGGGGGAGCTACGAGCAGTACTTC; clone size: -; J gene: TRBJ2-7; D gene: TRBD1; V gene: TRBV6-5
CDR3 protein: CASSVSGGRPGELFF; CDR3 DNA: TGTGCCAGCAGCGTATCCGGGGGAAGACCCGGGGAGCTGTTTTTT; clone size: -; J gene: TRBJ2-2; D gene: -; V gene: TRBV9
CDR3 protein: CASSLVGGQETQYF; CDR3 DNA: TGTGCCAGCAGCTTAGTGGGAGGGCAAGAGACCCAGTACTTC; clone size: -; J gene: TRBJ2-5; D gene: TRBD2; V gene: TRBV7-2
CDR3 protein: CASSLTTGSGNTIYF; CDR3 DNA: TGTGCCAGCAGTTTAACGACAGGGTCAGGAAACACCATATATTTT; clone size: few; J gene: TRBJ1-3; D gene: TRBD1; V gene: TRBV27
CDR3 protein: CASSIPRGQGVVQPQHF; CDR3 DNA: TGTGCCAGTAGTATACCCCGTGGGCAGGGGGTCGTTCAGCCCCAGCATTTT; clone size: once; J gene: TRBJ1-5; D gene: TRBD1; V gene: TRBV19
CDR3 protein: CASSSKDRGATEAFF; CDR3 DNA: TGTGCCAGCAGCTCCAAGGACAGGGGAGCCACTGAAGCTTTCTTT; clone size: -; J gene: TRBJ1-1; D gene: TRBD1; V gene: TRBV5-4
CDR3 protein: CASTTDRGIYGYTF; CDR3 DNA: TGCGCCAGCACTACAGACAGGGGTATCTATGGCTACACCTTC; clone size: -; J gene: TRBJ1-2; D gene: TRBD1; V gene: TRBV5-1
CDR3 protein: CASKGDRKTLLYGYTF; CDR3 DNA: TGTGCCAGTAAGGGGGACAGAAAAACTTTGCTGTATGGCTACACCTTC; clone size: -; J gene: TRBJ1-2; D gene: TRBD1; V gene: TRBV19
CDR3 protein: CAFNSADYGYTF; CDR3 DNA: TGTGCCTTCAACTCTGCCGACTATGGCTACACCTTC; clone size: once; J gene: TRBJ1-2; D gene: -; V gene: TRBV30
CDR3 protein: CASSPGTLTNTEAFF; CDR3 DNA: TGCGCCAGCAGCCCCGGGACACTTACTAACACTGAAGCTTTCTTT; clone size: once; J gene: TRBJ1-1; D gene: -; V gene: TRBV5-1
CDR3 protein: CASSTLLKRGIGYEQYF; CDR3 DNA: TGTGCCAGCAGTACCCTCCTTAAGCGGGGGATCGGGTACGAGCAGTACTTC; clone size: -; J gene: TRBJ2-7; D gene: TRBD2; V gene: TRBV27
CDR3 protein: CASSAKGGTEAFF; CDR3 DNA: TGTGCCAGCAGTGCAAAAGGGGGAACTGAAGCTTTCTTT; clone size: -; J gene: TRBJ1-1; D gene: -; V gene: TRBV6-5
CDR3 protein: CASSQDGALNSPLHF; CDR3 DNA: TGTGCCAGCAGCCAAGATGGGGCCCTGAATTCACCCCTCCACTTT; clone size: -; J gene: TRBJ1-6; D gene: -; V gene: TRBV4-2
CDR3 protein: CKVTGDYGYTF; CDR3 DNA: TGCAAAGTAACAGGGGACTATGGCTACACCTTC; clone size: -; J gene: TRBJ1-2; D gene: TRBD1; V gene: TRBV20-1
CDR3 protein: CASSGTVNEKLFF; CDR3 DNA: TGTGCCAGCTCAGGGACAGTAAATGAAAAACTGTTTTTT; clone size: -; J gene: TRBJ1-4; D gene: TRBD1; V gene: TRBV18
CDR3 protein: CASSQVGGGEQYF; CDR3 DNA: TGCGCCAGCAGCCAAGTGGGGGGAGGCGAGCAGTACTTC; clone size: -; J gene: TRBJ2-7; D gene: -; V gene: TRBV4-1
CDR3 protein: CASSSRRIEAFF; CDR3 DNA: TGTGCCAGCAGCTCTCGGAGGATTGAAGCTTTCTTT; clone size: -; J gene: TRBJ1-1; D gene: -; V gene: TRBV7-2
CDR3 protein: CASSRRQGESSQPQHF; CDR3 DNA: TGTGCCAGCAGCCGTAGACAGGGGGAGTCGAGTCAGCCCCAGCATTTT; clone size: once; J gene: TRBJ1-5; D gene: TRBD1; V gene: TRBV28
CDR3 protein: CASSWAGATYEQYF; CDR3 DNA: TGTGCCAGCAGTTGGGCAGGGGCAACCTACGAGCAGTACTTC; clone size: -; J gene: TRBJ2-7; D gene: -; V gene: TRBV6-1
CDR3 protein: CASSDRDRVGTGELFF; CDR3 DNA: TGTGCCAGCAGCGACCGGGACAGGGTCGGCACCGGGGAGCTGTTTTTT; clone size: -; J gene: TRBJ2-2; D gene: TRBD1; V gene: TRBV7-9
CDR3 protein: CASSPRSGGSYEQYF; CDR3 DNA: TGTGCCAGCAGCCCTAGGAGCGGGGGCTCCTACGAGCAGTACTTC; clone size: -; J gene: TRBJ2-7; D gene: TRBD2; V gene: TRBV28
CDR3 protein: CATSRGETEAFF; CDR3 DNA: TGTGCCACCAGCAGAGGGGAGACTGAAGCTTTCTTT; clone size: once; J gene: TRBJ1-1; D gene: -; V gene: TRBV15
CDR3 protein: CASNRDRSGEQYF; CDR3 DNA: TGTGCCAGCAACCGGGACAGGTCGGGCGAGCAGTACTTC; clone size: -; J gene: TRBJ2-7; D gene: TRBD1; V gene: TRBV13
CDR3 protein: CASSPQLDNEQFF; CDR3 DNA: TGTGCCAGCTCACCGCAGCTAGACAATGAGCAGTTCTTC; clone size: -; J gene: TRBJ2-1; D gene: -; V gene: TRBV18
CDR3 protein: CAISGSGSHNSPLHF; CDR3 DNA: TGTGCCATCAGTGGTTCGGGGTCCCATAATTCACCCCTCCACTTT; clone size: -; J gene: TRBJ1-6; D gene: -; V gene: TRBV10-3
CDR3 protein: CASSSGLNQPQHF; CDR3 DNA: TGTGCCAGCAGCTCAGGTCTTAATCAGCCCCAGCATTTT; clone size: -; J gene: TRBJ1-5; D gene: -; V gene: TRBV7-3
CDR3 protein: CASSPQSGTGFLGVEKLFF; CDR3 DNA: TGTGCCAGCAGCCCACAATCCGGGACAGGTTTTTTGGGTGTTGAAAAACTGTTTTTT; clone size: -; J gene: TRBJ1-4; D gene: TRBD1; V gene: TRBV7-9
CDR3 protein: CASSKRTGDFGDEQFF; CDR3 DNA: TGTGCCAGCAGTAAACGGACAGGGGATTTTGGCGATGAGCAGTTCTTC; clone size: -; J gene: TRBJ2-1; D gene: TRBD1; V gene: TRBV5-4
CDR3 protein: CATSYQLAGAYEQYF; CDR3 DNA: TGTGCCACCAGCTATCAACTAGCGGGGGCCTACGAGCAGTACTTC; clone size: once; J gene: TRBJ2-7; D gene: TRBD2; V gene: TRBV15
CDR3 protein: CASSQMMGSRGEQFF; CDR3 DNA: TGTGCCAGCAGCCAAATGATGGGGTCCAGGGGTGAGCAGTTCTTC; clone size: once; J gene: TRBJ2-1; D gene: -; V gene: TRBV4-2
CDR3 protein: CASSQGQGLYEQYF; CDR3 DNA: TGTGCCAGCAGCCAAGGACAGGGCCTCTACGAGCAGTACTTC; clone size: -; J gene: TRBJ2-7; D gene: TRBD1; V gene: TRBV7-9
CDR3 protein: CASSYSEVARDTQYF; CDR3 DNA: TGTGCCAGCAGTTACTCGGAGGTTGCGAGGGATACGCAGTATTTT; clone size: -; J gene: TRBJ2-3; D gene: -; V gene: TRBV6-5
CDR3 protein: CSVSQVADQFF; CDR3 DNA: TGCAGCGTCAGTCAAGTAGCGGACCAGTTCTTC; clone size: -; J gene: TRBJ2-1; D gene: -; V gene: TRBV29-1
CDR3 protein: CASLGGGATGELFF; CDR3 DNA: TGTGCCAGCCTCGGCGGGGGGGCAACCGGGGAGCTGTTTTTT; clone size: -; J gene: TRBJ2-2; D gene: TRBD2; V gene: TRBV28
CDR3 protein: CASNRVARGTEAFF; CDR3 DNA: TGTGCCAGCAACAGGGTAGCGAGGGGGACTGAAGCTTTCTTT; clone size: -; J gene: TRBJ1-1; D gene: -; V gene: TRBV27
CDR3 protein: CASSQVGQGARTGELFF; CDR3 DNA: TGTGCCAGCAGCCAAGTGGGGCAGGGGGCAAGGACCGGGGAGCTGTTTTTT; clone size: -; J gene: TRBJ2-2; D gene: TRBD1; V gene: TRBV4-2
CDR3 protein: CASSSGTYGSSGANVLTF; CDR3 DNA: TGCGCCAGCAGCTCCGGGACTTACGGATCCTCTGGGGCCAACGTCCTGACTTTC; clone size: -; J gene: TRBJ2-6; D gene: -; V gene: TRBV5-1
CDR3 protein: CASSLYTRTGDYGYTF; CDR3 DNA: TGTGCCAGCAGCTTATATACTCGGACAGGGGACTATGGCTACACCTTC; clone size: -; J gene: TRBJ1-2; D gene: TRBD1; V gene: TRBV11-3
CDR3 protein: CASSQSRGTGTEAFF; CDR3 DNA: TGTGCCAGCAGCCAAAGTAGGGGGACAGGGACTGAAGCTTTCTTT; clone size: -; J gene: TRBJ1-1; D gene: TRBD1; V gene: TRBV14
CDR3 protein: CASSSSQGKVVGYTF; CDR3 DNA: TGTGCCAGCAGCTCATCACAGGGAAAGGTCGTAGGCTACACCTTC; clone size: -; J gene: TRBJ1-2; D gene: -; V gene: TRBV7-2
CDR3 protein: CASSYSGTGGIEQYF; CDR3 DNA: TGTGCCAGCAGTTACTCCGGGACAGGGGGCATCGAGCAGTACTTC; clone size: -; J gene: TRBJ2-7; D gene: TRBD1; V gene: TRBV6-6